This note documents a single TCR beta chain sequence. Its matching antigen is unknown. Genomic DNA, serving as template, underwent TCR beta VDJ and CDR3 profiling. From the reads, TCRdb called clonotypes with MiXCR, one entry per CDR3 protein. The repertoire holds some 410,000 distinct CDR3 sequences, with roughly 64% as singletons. This specimen comes from a study of CD8+CD57+ T cells in acquired aplastic anemia. As for the study in general: The study obtained 10 million to 12 million reads on average for CD4+ cells from healthy donors. Notes on the study in general: Patients and controls were found to share twenty-nine CD8+ CDR3 sequences. Patients showed no significant difference from controls in CD8+ Simpson's diversity.

V lost 4 bases, J lost 10 bases, and 18 bases stayed unmatched. The CDR3 runs 16 residues. The germline gives CDR1 SGHTA, CDR2 FQGNSA. The origin of this receptor is a human donor in good health, serving as a control. The specimen sequenced was sorted CD4+, CD8+, or CD8+CD57+ T cells (not recorded which) from PBMCs. This sequence joins TRBV7-2 and TRBJ2-5; 7 nucleotides agree with TRBD2. The CDR3 DNA follows: TGTGCCAGCAGCTCCCAGGGAGGGGAGCAGCCCCAGCACCAGTACTTC. Translating it yields CASSSQGGEQPQHQYF. Based on the CDR3 plus reference TRBV7-2 and TRBJ2-5, the full variable domain is GAGVSQSPSNKVTEKGKDVELRCDPISGHTALYWYRQSLGQGLEFLIYFQGNSAPDKSGLPSDRFSAERTGGSVSTLTIQRTQQEDSAVYLCASSSQGGEQPQHQYFGPGTRLLVL.